Following are 18 T cell receptor beta chains from one sample sequenced in a study of cytomegalovirus exposure and HLA in healthy donors. The PCR employed 60 Vbeta primers together with 13 Jbeta primers. The method was immunoSEQ multiplex PCR; TCRdb's version includes in-frame clones alone and lacks a portion of them. Of 160,000 or so clones in the sample, around 82% are singletons; the top ten hold 5.5% to 8.5%. The sequenced material came from PBMCs. The receptors stem from a woman aged 45-59 years in good health and CMV-seropositive.

The chain joins TRBV27 to TRBJ1-2; the D gene is possibly TRBD1 (6 bases). V was pared by 5 bases and J by 9 bases, with 10 bases between. This CDR3 is built from 11 residues. Germline V lookup: CDR1 MNHEY, CDR2 SMNVEV (reference sequence). The CDR3 here is CASSTGSRYTF. CDR3 DNA sequence: TGTGCCAGCAGTACAGGGTCTCGCTACACCTTC.

V usage is TRBV9 and J usage is TRBJ2-3; 11 nucleotides align to TRBD2. The germline CDR1 and CDR2 sequences are SGDLS and YYNGEE. V lost 4 bases, J lost 1 base, and 14 bases stayed unmatched. CDR3 length equals 19 residues. CDR3: CASSPRLAGLSRGTDTQYF. CDR3 bases: TGTGCCAGCAGCCCGCGACTAGCGGGGTTGAGTCGGGGCACAGATACGCAGTATTTT. Variable domain in full (rest from reference TRBV9 and TRBJ2-3): DSGVTQTPKHLITATGQRVTLRCSPRSGDLSVYWYQQSLDQGLQFLIQYYNGEERAKGNILERFSAQQFPDLHSELNLSSLELGDSALYFCASSPRLAGLSRGTDTQYFGPGTRLTVL.

The rearrangement uses TRBV19 and TRBJ2-3; 14 nucleotides match TRBD2. Germline V gene data show CDR1 as LNHDA and CDR2 as SQIVND (reference sequence). The V segment lost 3 bases and the J segment 6 bases; nucleotides outside the gene matches: 5. The CDR3 consists of 16 residues. The chain's CDR3 is CASSMGGLAGGDTQYF. CDR3 in DNA: TGTGCCAGTAGTATGGGTGGACTAGCGGGGGGTGATACGCAGTATTTT.

This clone was seen once. The chain has TRBV9 and TRBJ1-1, with a weak D call TRBD1 (5 bases). V lost 0 bases and J lost 2, with 11 bases in between. CDR1 and CDR2 from the germline V gene are SGDLS and YYNGEE. This CDR3 has 15 residues. CDR3 in DNA: TGTGCCAGCAGCGTAGGGGCAGGGCCCAACACTGAAGCTTTCTTT. It specifies CASSVGAGPNTEAFF.

The V and J genes are TRBV7-2 and TRBJ1-4; 8 bases fit TRBD1. Germline V gene sequence: CDR1 SGHTA, CDR2 FQGNSA. Trimming at V came to 5 bases and at J to 1 base, leaving 6 bases not matched to a gene. The CDR3 extends over 16 amino acids. CDR3 sequence reads: CASSANGQGTNEKLFF. The DNA for the CDR3 is TGTGCCAGCAGCGCAAATGGACAGGGAACTAATGAAAAACTGTTTTTT.

This chain connects TRBV30 to TRBJ1-3; D gene ambiguous. The J call may be wrong; the DNA end is better matched by TRBJ2-2. This CDR3 spans 17 amino acids. Germline assignment: CDR1 GTSNPN and CDR2 SVGIG (reference sequence). CDR3 DNA: TGTGCCTGGAGTATTGGAGTGATTGTCTCGAACACCGGGGAGCTGTTTTTT. Translating it yields CAWSIGVIVSNTGELFF.

The CDR3 sequence: CASREEIQYF. In DNA, the CDR3 is TGTGCCAGCCGGGAGGAGATTCAGTACTTC. This chain links TRBV2 with TRBJ2-4, with TRBD2 matching over 7 bases. This CDR3 spans 10 amino acids. With V trimmed by 8 bases and J by 10 bases, 2 bases remained unmatched. CDR1 SNHLY and CDR2 FYNNEI come from the germline V gene.

In the case of this clone: Its ends do not fully match the called genes, so a read error is possible. The chain joins TRBV7-9 to TRBJ2-3; D is perhaps TRBD2 (6 bases). The CDR3 runs 16 residues. Germline CDR1 reads SEHNR; CDR2 reads FQNEAQ (reference sequence). The CDR3 protein is CSSSLLLAGSTDTQYF. CDR3 in DNA: TGTTCCAGCAGCTTACTTCTTGCGGGGAGCACAGATACGCAGTATTTT.

This clone was detected only once. This rearrangement joins TRBV5-1 to TRBJ2-7, with D maybe TRBD1 (6 bases). Germline CDR1 is SGHRS and CDR2 is YFSETQ. Trimming pared 3 bases from V and 5 bases from J, leaving 15 bases between. This CDR3 comprises 14 residues. The CDR3 bases are TGCGCCAGCAGCTCCGACAGGCTCGGTGACGAGCAGTACTTC. This gives the protein CASSSDRLGDEQYF.

This clone was recorded a few times. This chain connects TRBV2 to TRBJ1-1, with D perhaps TRBD1 (6 bases). This CDR3 region has 14 residues. The V end was cut by 5 bases, the J end by 11 bases, with 21 bases between. Looked up from germline, CDR1 is SNHLY and CDR2 is FYNNEI. CDR3 nucleotide sequence: TGTGCCAGCAGTCCCGACCCAACAGGGCGCCGGGCTTTCTTT. Translating gives CASSPDPTGRRAFF.

The J gene is TRBJ1-3, the V gene TRBV5-4; no firm D call. V was clipped by 0 bases and J by 0 bases, with 4 bases between them. This CDR3 contains 14 residues. Germline CDR1 SGHNT, CDR2 YYREEE (reference sequence). CDR3 sequence reads: CASSLAGSGNTIYF. The CDR3 DNA reads as TGTGCCAGCAGCTTGGCAGGCTCTGGAAACACCATATATTTT.

The V gene is TRBV12-5, the J gene TRBJ2-5; a possible D gene is TRBD1 (5 bases). Trimming took 9 bases from V and 5 from J, leaving 16 bases between them. This CDR3 region has 13 residues. Germline V gives CDR1 LGHNT, CDR2 FRNRAP. The CDR3 loop is CASLQGARETQYF. CDR3 nucleotide sequence: TGTGCTAGCCTCCAAGGGGCCCGGGAGACCCAGTACTTC.

The rearrangement uses TRBV30 and TRBJ2-7, with D uncertain. Germline CDR1 and CDR2: GTSNPN and SVGIG (reference sequence). The CDR3 sequence is 15 residues long. With 3 bases removed from V and 1 base from J, the gap between germline ends came to 16 bases. The CDR3 sequence: CAWSPKSSFSYEQYF. CDR3 bases: TGTGCCTGGAGCCCCAAAAGTAGTTTTTCCTACGAGCAGTACTTC.

This clone was observed a handful of times. This chain connects TRBV9 to TRBJ2-1; 10 bases are a match to TRBD2. The CDR3 is 15 residues long. Trimming removed 0 bases from V and 7 bases from J; junction bases left unmatched: 4. Germline CDR1 is SGDLS and CDR2 is YYNGEE. In nucleotides, the CDR3 is TGTGCCAGCAGCGTAGGGAGCGGGGGGGCGAATGAGCAGTTCTTC. The encoded protein is CASSVGSGGANEQFF.

The chain uses TRBV9 and TRBJ2-1, with 8 bases identical to TRBD2. The CDR3 spans 15 residues. Germline V gene sequence: CDR1 SGDLS, CDR2 YYNGEE. With 3 bases clipped from V and 7 bases from J, the junction kept 9 bases outside the gene matches. CDR3 in DNA: TGTGCCAGCAGCGCGCCGGGGGGGACGTGGAATGAGCAGTTCTTC. It encodes CASSAPGGTWNEQFF.

This chain joins TRBV10-1 and TRBJ2-1; a possible D gene is TRBD1 (6 bases). Looked up from germline, CDR1 is WNHNN and CDR2 is SYGVQD (reference sequence). The CDR3 sequence is 13 residues long. V lost 0 bases to trimming and J lost 9 bases, with 9 bases between them. The CDR3 spells CASSESGRGEQFF. CDR3 in DNA: TGCGCCAGCAGTGAGTCAGGCAGGGGTGAGCAGTTCTTC.

The genes are TRBV7-2 and TRBJ2-3, with 12 bases lining up with TRBD2. J was trimmed by 2 bases and V by 2 bases; bases with no gene match: 2. Per the germline V gene, CDR1 is SGHTA and CDR2 is FQGNSA. The CDR3 length is 16 residues. The CDR3 region is CASSLLAGGLTDTQYF. The CDR3 nucleotides read TGTGCCAGCAGCTTACTAGCGGGGGGGCTCACAGATACGCAGTATTTT.

This clone was recorded only once. The chain recombines TRBV6-6 with TRBJ1-1, with no clear D. CDR3 length equals 15 residues. Per germline, CDR1 MNHNY and CDR2 SVGAGI (reference sequence). Trimming removed 4 bases at V and 1 base at J, with 13 bases between. CDR3 sequence (DNA): TGTGCCAGCAGTTTGGTCTCGGGTAGGAACACTGAAGCTTTCTTT. Amino acid sequence: CASSLVSGRNTEAFF.